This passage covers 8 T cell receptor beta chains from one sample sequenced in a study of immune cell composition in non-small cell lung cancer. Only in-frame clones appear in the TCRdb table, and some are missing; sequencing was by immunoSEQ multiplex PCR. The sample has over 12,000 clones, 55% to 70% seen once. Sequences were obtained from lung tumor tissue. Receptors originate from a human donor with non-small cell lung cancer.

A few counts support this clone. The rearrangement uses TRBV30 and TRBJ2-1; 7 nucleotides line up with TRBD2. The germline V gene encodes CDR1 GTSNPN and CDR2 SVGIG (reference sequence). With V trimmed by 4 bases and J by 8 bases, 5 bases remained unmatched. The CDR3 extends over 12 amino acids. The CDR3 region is CAWNLSGDEQFF. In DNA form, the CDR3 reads TGTGCCTGGAACTTAAGCGGGGATGAGCAGTTCTTC.

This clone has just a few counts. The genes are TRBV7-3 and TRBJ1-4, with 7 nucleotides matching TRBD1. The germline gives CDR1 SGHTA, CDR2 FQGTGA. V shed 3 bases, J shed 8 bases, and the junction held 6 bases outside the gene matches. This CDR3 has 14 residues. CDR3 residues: CASSLGQPGEKLFF. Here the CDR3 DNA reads TGTGCCAGCAGCTTGGGACAGCCGGGGGAAAAACTGTTTTTT. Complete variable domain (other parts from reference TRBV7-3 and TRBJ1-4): GAGVSQTPSNKVTEKGKYVELRCDPISGHTALYWYRQSLGQGPEFLIYFQGTGAADDSGLPNDRFFAVRPEGSVSTLKIQRTERGDSAVYLCASSLGQPGEKLFFGSGTQLSVL.

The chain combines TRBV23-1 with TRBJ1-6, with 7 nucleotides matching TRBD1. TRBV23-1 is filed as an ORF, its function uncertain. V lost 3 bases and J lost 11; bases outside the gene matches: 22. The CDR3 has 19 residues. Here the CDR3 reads CASSHPGQEPLRRHTPLHF. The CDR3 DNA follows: TGCGCCAGCAGTCACCCCGGACAGGAACCACTGCGGAGACATACACCCCTCCACTTT.

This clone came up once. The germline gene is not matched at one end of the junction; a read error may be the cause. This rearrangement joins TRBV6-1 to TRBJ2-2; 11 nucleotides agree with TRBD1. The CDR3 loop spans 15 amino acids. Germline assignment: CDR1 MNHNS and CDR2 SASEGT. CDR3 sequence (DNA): TGTGCCAGCCCGAGGGACAGGGGGGACACCGAGGAGCTGTTTTTT. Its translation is CASPRDRGDTEELFF.

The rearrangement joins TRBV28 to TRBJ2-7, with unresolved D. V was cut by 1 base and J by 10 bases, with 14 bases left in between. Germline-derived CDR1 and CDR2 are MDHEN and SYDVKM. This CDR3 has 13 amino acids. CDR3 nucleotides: TGTGCCAGCAGTTTATACGCCACGGTCGATCAGTACTTC. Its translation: CASSLYATVDQYF.

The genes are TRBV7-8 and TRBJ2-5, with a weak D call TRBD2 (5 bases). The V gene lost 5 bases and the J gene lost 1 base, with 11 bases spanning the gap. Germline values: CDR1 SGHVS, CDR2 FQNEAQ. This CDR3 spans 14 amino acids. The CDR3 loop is CASSTAGIQETQYF. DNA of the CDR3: TGTGCCAGCAGCACAGCCGGGATCCAAGAGACCCAGTACTTC.

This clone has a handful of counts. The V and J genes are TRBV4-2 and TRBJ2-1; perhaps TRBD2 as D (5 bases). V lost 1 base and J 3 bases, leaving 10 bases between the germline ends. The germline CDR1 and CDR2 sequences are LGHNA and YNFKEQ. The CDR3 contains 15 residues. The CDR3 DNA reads TGTGCCAGCAGCCAAGGTAAAGGGAGCTACAATGAGCAGTTCTTC. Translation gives CASSQGKGSYNEQFF.

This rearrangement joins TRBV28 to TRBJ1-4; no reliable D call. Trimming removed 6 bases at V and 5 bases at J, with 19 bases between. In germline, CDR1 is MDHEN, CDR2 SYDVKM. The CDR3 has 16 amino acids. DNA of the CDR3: TGTGCCAGCAGCCTCCTCCTCCGGGGTCTCAATGAAAAACTGTTTTTT. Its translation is CASSLLLRGLNEKLFF. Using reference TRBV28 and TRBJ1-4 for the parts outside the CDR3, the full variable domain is DVKVTQSSRYLVKRTGEKVFLECVQDMDHENMFWYRQDPGLGLRLIYFSYDVKMKEKGDIPEGYSVSREKKERFSLILESASTNQTSMYLCASSLLLRGLNEKLFFGSGTQLSVL.